This TCR beta chain was retrieved from a study of T cell responses to AZD1222 COVID-19 vaccine. Overall study findings and caveats: Spike-wide vaccine-associated CD4 TCRs dominated at 160-218 and 743-854.

Assay: immunoSEQ multiplex PCR; the TCRdb copy retains only in-frame clones and omits some. The data show around 60,000 clones, about 81% seen once. CDR1 is SGHVS and CDR2 is FQNEAQ in the germline V gene. V dropped 5 bases and J dropped 2; count of bases not matched to a gene: 13. The CDR3 length is 17 residues. With respect to this clone: Antigen unknown.

Here the sequenced sample was peripheral blood, taken 28 days after the second AZD1222 dose. V is TRBV7-8 and J is TRBJ2-7; 9 bases agree with TRBD2. This TCR was recovered from an adult who received the AZD1222 COVID-19 vaccine. CDR3 sequence (DNA): TGTGCCAGCAGCCCGGGGACTAGCCAAGGGAGTCCCTACGAGCAGTACTTC. Amino acids: CASSPGTSQGSPYEQYF.